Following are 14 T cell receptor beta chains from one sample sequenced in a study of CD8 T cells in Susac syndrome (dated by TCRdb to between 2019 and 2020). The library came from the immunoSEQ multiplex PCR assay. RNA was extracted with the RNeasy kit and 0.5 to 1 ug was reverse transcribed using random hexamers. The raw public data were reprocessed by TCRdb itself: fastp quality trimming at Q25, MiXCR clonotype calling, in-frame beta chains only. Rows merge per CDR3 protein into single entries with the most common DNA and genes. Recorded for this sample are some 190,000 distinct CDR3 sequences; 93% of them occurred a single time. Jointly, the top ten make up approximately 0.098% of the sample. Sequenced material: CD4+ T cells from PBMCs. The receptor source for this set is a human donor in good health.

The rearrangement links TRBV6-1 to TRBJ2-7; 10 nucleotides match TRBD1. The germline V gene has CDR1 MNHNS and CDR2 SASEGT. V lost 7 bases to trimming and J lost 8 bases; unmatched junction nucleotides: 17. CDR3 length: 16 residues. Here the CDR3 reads CASTVSAGQGSLQQYF. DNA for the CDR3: TGTGCCAGCACAGTTTCGGCGGGACAGGGGTCTCTCCAGCAGTACTTC.

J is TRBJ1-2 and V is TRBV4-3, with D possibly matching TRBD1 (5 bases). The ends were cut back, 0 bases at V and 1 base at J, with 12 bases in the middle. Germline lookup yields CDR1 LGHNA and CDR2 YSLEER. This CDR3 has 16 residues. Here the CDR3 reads CASSQDGAGFNYGYTF. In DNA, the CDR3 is TGCGCCAGCAGCCAAGATGGGGCAGGGTTTAACTATGGCTACACCTTC.

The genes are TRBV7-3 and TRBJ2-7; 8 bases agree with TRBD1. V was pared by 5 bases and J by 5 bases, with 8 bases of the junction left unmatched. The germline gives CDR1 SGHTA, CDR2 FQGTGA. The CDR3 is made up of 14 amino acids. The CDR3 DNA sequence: TGTGCCAGCAGCCTTTCGACAGGGGTGGACGAGCAGTACTTC. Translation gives CASSLSTGVDEQYF. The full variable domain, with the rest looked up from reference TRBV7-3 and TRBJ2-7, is GAGVSQTPSNKVTEKGKYVELRCDPISGHTALYWYRQSLGQGPEFLIYFQGTGAADDSGLPNDRFFAVRPEGSVSTLKIQRTERGDSAVYLCASSLSTGVDEQYFGPGTRLTVT.

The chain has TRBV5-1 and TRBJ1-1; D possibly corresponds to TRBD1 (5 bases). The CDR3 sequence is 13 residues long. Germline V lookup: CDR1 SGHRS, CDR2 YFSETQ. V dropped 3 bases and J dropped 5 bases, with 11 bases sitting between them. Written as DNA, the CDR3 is TGCGCCAGCAGCTCGAACGGGGGAACTGAAGCTTTCTTT. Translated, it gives CASSSNGGTEAFF. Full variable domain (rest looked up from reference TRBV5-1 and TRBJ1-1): KAGVTQTPRYLIKTRGQQVTLSCSPISGHRSVSWYQQTPGQGLQFLFEYFSETQRNKGNFPGRFSGRQFSNSRSEMNVSTLELGDSALYLCASSSNGGTEAFFGQGTRLTVV.

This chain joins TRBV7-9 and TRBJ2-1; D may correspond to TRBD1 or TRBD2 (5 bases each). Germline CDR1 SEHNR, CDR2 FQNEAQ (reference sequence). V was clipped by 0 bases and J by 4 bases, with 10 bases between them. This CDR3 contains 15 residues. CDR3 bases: TGTGCCAGCAGCTTAGCGGGACCTATTTACAATGAGCAGTTCTTC. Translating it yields CASSLAGPIYNEQFF.

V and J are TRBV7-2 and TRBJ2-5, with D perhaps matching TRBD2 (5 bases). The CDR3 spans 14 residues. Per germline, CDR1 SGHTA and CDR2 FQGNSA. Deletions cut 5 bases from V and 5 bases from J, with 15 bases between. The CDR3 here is CASSRGPTGETQYF. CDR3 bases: TGTGCCAGCAGCCGCGGGCCCACGGGGGAGACCCAGTACTTC.

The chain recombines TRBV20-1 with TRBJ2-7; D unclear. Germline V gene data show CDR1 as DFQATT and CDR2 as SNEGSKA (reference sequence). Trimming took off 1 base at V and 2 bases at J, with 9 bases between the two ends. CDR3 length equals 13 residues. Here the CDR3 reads CSARGHSAYEQYF. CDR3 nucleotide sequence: TGCAGTGCTAGAGGACACTCGGCCTACGAGCAGTACTTC.

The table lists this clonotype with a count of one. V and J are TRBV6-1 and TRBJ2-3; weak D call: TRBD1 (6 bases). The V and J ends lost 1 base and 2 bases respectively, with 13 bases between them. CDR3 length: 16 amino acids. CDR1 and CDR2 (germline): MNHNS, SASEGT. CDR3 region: CASSEGKDSYTDTQYF. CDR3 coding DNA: TGTGCCAGCAGTGAAGGAAAGGACAGCTACACAGATACGCAGTATTTT.

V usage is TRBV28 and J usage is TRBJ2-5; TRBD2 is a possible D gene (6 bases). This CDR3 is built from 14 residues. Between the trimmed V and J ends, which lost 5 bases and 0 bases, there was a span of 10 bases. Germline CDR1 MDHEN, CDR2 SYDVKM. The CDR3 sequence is CASSPAGYQETQYF. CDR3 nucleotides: TGTGCCAGCAGTCCCGCGGGGTACCAAGAGACCCAGTACTTC. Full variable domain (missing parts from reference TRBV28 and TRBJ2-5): DVKVTQSSRYLVKRTGEKVFLECVQDMDHENMFWYRQDPGLGLRLIYFSYDVKMKEKGDIPEGYSVSREKKERFSLILESASTNQTSMYLCASSPAGYQETQYFGPGTRLLVL.

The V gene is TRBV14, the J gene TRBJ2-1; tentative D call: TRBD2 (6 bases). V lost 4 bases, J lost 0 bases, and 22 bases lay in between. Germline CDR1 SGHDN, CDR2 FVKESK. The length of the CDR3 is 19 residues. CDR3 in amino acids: CASSREGMGLPSSYNEQFF. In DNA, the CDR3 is TGTGCCAGCAGCCGCGAAGGAATGGGACTCCCAAGCTCCTACAATGAGCAGTTCTTC.

The CDR3 region has the DNA TGTGCCAGCAGCGCCTCGAACACTGAAGCTTTCTTT. Its translation is CASSASNTEAFF. This rearrangement joins TRBV9 to TRBJ1-1; D is unresolved. The CDR3 runs to 12 residues. The V and J ends lost 3 bases and 1 base respectively, with 4 bases between them. CDR1 is SGDLS, CDR2 YYNGEE, per germline.

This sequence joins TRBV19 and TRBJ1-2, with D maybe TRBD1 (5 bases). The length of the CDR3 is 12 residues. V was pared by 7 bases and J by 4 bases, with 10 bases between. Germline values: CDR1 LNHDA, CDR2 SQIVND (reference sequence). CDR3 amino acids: CASISGTYGYTF. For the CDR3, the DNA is TGTGCCAGTATTTCCGGGACCTATGGCTACACCTTC.

The DNA for the CDR3 is TGCAGCGTTGATCGGGGGGCAGGAGGTGAAGGCTACACCTTC. Amino acids: CSVDRGAGGEGYTF. V usage is TRBV29-1 and J usage is TRBJ1-2; tentatively, D is TRBD1 (6 bases). This CDR3 spans 14 amino acids. V was cut by 3 bases and J by 8 bases, with 19 bases left in between. Looked up from germline, CDR1 is SQVTM and CDR2 is ANQGSEA.

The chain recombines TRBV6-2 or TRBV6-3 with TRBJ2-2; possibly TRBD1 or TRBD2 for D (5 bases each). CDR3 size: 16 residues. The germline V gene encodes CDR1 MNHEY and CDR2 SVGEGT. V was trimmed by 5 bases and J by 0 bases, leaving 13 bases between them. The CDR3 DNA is TGTGCCAGCAGTCTTGGGGGTACACCGAACACCGGGGAGCTGTTTTTT. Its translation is CASSLGGTPNTGELFF.